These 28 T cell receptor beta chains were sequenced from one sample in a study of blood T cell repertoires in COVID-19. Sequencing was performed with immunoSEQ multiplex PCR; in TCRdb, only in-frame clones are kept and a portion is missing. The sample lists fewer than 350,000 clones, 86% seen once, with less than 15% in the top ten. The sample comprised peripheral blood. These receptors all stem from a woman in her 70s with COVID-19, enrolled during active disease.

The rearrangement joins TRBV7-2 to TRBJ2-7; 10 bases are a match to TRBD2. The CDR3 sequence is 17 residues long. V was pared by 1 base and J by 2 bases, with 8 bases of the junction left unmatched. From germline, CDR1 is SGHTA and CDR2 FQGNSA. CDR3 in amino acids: CASSLGPQRGGPYEQYF. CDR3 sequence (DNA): TGTGCCAGCAGCTTAGGGCCCCAGCGGGGGGGACCCTACGAGCAGTACTTC.

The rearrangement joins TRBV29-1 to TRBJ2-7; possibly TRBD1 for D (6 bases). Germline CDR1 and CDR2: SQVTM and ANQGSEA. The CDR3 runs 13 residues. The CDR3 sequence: CSYSGQGPYEQYF. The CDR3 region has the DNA TGCAGTTACTCCGGGCAGGGGCCTTACGAGCAGTACTTC.

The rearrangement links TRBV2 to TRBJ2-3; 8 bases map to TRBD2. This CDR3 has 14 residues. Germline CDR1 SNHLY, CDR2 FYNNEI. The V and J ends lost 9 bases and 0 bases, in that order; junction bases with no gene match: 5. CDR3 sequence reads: CASRGGASTDTQYF. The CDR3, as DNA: TGTGCCAGTCGGGGGGGCGCTAGCACAGATACGCAGTATTTT.

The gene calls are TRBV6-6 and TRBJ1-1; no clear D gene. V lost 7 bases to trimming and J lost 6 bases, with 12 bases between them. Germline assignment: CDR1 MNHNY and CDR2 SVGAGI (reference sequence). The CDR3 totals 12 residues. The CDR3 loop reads CASKQSIAEAFF. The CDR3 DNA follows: TGTGCCAGCAAACAGAGTATCGCTGAAGCTTTCTTT.

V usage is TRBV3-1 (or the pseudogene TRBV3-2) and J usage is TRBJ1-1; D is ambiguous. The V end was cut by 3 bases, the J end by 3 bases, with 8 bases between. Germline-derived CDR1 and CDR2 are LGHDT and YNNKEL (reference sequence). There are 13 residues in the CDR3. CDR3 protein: CASSQVRYTEAFF. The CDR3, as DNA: TGTGCCAGCAGCCAGGTGCGATACACTGAAGCTTTCTTT.

CDR3 nucleotide sequence: TGCGCCAGCAGCCTTCTCGGGTTAAACACTGAAGCTTTCTTT. Its translation: CASSLLGLNTEAFF. The chain couples TRBV5-1 to TRBJ1-1, with no clear D. Germline V lookup: CDR1 SGHRS, CDR2 YFSETQ. The CDR3 sequence is 14 residues long. V dropped 4 bases and J dropped 2 bases, with 12 bases sitting between them.

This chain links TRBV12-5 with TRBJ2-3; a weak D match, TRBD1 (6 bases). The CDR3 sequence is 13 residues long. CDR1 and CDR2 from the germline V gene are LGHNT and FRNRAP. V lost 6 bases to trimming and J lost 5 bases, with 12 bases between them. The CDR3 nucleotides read TGTGCTAGTGGGAGGGGCAGGGGAGATACGCAGTATTTT. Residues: CASGRGRGDTQYF.

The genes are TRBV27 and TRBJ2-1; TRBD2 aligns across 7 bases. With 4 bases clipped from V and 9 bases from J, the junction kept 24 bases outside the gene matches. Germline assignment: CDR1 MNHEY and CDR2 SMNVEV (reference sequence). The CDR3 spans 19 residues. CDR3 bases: TGTGCCAGCAGTTCCTTTCTATCCCTTGCTAGCGGCATGCTTGGTGAGCAGTTCTTC. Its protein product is CASSSFLSLASGMLGEQFF.

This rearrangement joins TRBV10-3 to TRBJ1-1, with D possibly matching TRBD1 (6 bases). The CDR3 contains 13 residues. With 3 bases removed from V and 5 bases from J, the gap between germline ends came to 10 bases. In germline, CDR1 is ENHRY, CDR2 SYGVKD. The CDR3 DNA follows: TGTGCCATCAGTGATGGCAGGGGTACTGAAGCTTTCTTT. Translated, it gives CAISDGRGTEAFF.

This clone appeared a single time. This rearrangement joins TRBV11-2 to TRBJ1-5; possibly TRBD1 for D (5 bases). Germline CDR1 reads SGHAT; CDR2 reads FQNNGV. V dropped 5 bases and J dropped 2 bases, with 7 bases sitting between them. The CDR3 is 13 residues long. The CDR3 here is CASSPGGNQPQHF. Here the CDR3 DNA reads TGTGCCAGCAGCCCGGGGGGCAATCAGCCCCAGCATTTT.

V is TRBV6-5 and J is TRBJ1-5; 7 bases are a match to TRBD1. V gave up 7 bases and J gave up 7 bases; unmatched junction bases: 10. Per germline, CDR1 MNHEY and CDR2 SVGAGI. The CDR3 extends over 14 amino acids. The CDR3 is CASTPTGAGQPQHF. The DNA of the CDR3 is TGTGCCAGCACCCCCACAGGGGCGGGACAGCCCCAGCATTTT.

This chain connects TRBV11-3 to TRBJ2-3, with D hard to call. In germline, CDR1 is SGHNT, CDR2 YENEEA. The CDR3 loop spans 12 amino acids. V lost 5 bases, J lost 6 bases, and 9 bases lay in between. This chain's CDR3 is CASSPGSDTQYF. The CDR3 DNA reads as TGTGCCAGCAGCCCCGGGTCGGATACGCAGTATTTT.

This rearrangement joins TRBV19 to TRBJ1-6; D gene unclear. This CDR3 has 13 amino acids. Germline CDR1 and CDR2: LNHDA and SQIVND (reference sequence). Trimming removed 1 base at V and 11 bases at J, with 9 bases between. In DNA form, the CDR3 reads TGTGCCAGTAGTATAGGGCAGTCAACACCCCTCCACTTT. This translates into CASSIGQSTPLHF.

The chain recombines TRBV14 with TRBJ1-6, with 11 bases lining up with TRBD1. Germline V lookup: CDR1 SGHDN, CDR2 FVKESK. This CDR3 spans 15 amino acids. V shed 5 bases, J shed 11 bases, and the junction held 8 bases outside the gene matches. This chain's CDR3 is CASSERTGGRTPLHF. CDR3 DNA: TGTGCCAGCAGCGAACGGACAGGGGGCCGGACACCCCTCCACTTT.

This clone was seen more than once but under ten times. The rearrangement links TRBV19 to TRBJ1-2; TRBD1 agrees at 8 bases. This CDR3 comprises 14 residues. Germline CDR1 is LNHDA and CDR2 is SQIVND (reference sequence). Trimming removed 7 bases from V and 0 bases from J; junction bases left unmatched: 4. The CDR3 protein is CASTPGQANYGYTF. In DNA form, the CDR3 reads TGTGCCAGTACCCCGGGACAGGCTAACTATGGCTACACCTTC.

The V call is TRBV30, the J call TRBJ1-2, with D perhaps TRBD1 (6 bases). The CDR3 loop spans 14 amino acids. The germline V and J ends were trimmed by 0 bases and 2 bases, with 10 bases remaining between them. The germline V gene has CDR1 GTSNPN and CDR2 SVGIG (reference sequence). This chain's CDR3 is CAWSVGTGNYGYTF. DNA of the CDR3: TGTGCCTGGAGTGTGGGTACAGGGAACTATGGCTACACCTTC.

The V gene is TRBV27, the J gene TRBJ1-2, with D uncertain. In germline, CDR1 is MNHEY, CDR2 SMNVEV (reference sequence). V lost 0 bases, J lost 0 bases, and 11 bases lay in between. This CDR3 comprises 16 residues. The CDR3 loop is CASSLSGSLANYGYTF. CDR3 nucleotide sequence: TGTGCCAGCAGTTTATCGGGCAGCCTCGCTAACTATGGCTACACCTTC.

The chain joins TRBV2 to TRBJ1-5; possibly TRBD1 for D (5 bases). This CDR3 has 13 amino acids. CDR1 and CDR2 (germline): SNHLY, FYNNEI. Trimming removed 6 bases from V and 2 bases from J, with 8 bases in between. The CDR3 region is CASRGEGNQPQHF. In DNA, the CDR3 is TGTGCCAGCAGGGGGGAGGGCAATCAGCCCCAGCATTTT.

CDR3 protein: CASSEERAGIQPQHF. As DNA, the CDR3 is TGTGCCAGCAGTGAAGAAAGGGCAGGGATCCAGCCCCAGCATTTT. This chain connects TRBV6-1 to TRBJ1-5; possibly TRBD1 for D (5 bases). This CDR3 spans 15 amino acids. V was cut by 1 base and J by 7 bases, with 14 bases left in between. Germline V gene data show CDR1 as MNHNS and CDR2 as SASEGT.

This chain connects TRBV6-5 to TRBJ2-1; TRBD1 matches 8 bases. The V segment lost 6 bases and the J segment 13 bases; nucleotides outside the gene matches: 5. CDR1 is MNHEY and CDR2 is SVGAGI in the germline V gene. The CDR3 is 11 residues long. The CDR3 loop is CASSTGQGQFF. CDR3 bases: TGTGCCAGCAGCACAGGACAGGGCCAGTTCTTC.

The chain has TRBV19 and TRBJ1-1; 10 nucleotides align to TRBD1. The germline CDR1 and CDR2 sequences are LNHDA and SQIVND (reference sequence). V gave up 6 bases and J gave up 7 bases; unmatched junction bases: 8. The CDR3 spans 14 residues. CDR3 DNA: TGTGCCAGTAGCCGACAGGGGGCGGCCGATGAAGCTTTCTTT. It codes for CASSRQGAADEAFF.

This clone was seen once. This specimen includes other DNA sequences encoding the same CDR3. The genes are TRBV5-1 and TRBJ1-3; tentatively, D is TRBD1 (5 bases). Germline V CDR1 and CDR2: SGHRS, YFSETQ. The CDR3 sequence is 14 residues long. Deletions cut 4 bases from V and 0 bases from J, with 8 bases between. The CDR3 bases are TGCGCCAGCAGCCAGGGAAGCTCTGGAAACACCATATATTTT. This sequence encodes CASSQGSSGNTIYF.

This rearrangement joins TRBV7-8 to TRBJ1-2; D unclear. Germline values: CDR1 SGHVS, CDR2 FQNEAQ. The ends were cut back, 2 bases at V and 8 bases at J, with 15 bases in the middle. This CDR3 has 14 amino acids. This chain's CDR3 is CASSLHPSGFGYTF. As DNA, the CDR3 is TGTGCCAGCAGCTTACACCCTTCGGGGTTCGGCTACACCTTC. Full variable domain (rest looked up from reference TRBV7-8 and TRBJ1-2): GAGVSQSPRYKVAKRGQDVALRCDPISGHVSLFWYQQALGQGPEFLTYFQNEAQLDKSGLPSDRFFAERPEGSVSTLKIQRTQQEDSAVYLCASSLHPSGFGYTFGSGTRLTVV.

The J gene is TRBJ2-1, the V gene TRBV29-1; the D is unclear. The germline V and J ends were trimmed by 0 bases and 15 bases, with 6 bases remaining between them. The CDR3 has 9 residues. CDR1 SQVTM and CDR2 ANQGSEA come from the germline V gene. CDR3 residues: CSVEDYPFF. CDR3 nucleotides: TGCAGCGTTGAAGATTATCCGTTCTTC.

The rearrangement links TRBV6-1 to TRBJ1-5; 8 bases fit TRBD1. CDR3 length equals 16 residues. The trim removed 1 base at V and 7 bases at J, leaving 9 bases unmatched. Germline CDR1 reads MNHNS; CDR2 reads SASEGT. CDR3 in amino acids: CASSEGGQGARQPQHF. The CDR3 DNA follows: TGTGCCAGCAGTGAAGGTGGTCAGGGGGCACGGCAGCCCCAGCATTTT.

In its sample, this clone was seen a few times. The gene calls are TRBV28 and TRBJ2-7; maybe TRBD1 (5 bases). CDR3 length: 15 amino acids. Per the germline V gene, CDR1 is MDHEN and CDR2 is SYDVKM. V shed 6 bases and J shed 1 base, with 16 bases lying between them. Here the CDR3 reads CASSSPGWLSYEQYF. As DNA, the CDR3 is TGTGCCAGCAGCTCTCCAGGGTGGCTATCCTACGAGCAGTACTTC.

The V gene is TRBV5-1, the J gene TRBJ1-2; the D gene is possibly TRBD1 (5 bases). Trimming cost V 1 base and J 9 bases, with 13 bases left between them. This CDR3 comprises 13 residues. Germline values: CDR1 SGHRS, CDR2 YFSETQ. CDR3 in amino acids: CASSLFLQERYTF. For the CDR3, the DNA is TGCGCCAGCAGCTTGTTTTTACAGGAACGCTACACCTTC.

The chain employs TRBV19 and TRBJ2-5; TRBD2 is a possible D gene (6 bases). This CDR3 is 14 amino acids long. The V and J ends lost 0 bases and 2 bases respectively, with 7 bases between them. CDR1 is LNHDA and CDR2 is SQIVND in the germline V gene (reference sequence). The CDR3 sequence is CASSIDAGQETQYF. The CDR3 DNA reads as TGTGCCAGTAGTATAGATGCGGGGCAAGAGACCCAGTACTTC.